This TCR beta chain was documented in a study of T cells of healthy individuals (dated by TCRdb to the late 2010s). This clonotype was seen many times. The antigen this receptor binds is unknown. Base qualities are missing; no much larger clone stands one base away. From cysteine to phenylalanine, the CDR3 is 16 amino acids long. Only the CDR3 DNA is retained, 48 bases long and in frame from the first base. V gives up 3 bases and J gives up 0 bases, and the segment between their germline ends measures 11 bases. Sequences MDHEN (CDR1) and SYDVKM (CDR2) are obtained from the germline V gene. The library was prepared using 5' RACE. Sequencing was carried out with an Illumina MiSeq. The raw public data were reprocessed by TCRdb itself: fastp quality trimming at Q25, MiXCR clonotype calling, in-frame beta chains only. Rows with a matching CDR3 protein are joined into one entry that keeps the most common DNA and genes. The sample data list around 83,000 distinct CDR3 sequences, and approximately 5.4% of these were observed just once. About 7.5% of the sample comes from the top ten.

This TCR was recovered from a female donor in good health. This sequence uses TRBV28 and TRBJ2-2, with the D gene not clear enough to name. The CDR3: CASSFPDGPNTGELFF. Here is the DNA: TGTGCCAGCAGTTTCCCGGACGGACCGAACACCGGGGAGCTGTTTTTT. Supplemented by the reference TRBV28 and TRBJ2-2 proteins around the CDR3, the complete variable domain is DVKVTQSSRYLVKRTGEKVFLECVQDMDHENMFWYRQDPGLGLRLIYFSYDVKMKEKGDIPEGYSVSREKKERFSLILESASTNQTSMYLCASSFPDGPNTGELFFGEGSRLTVL.